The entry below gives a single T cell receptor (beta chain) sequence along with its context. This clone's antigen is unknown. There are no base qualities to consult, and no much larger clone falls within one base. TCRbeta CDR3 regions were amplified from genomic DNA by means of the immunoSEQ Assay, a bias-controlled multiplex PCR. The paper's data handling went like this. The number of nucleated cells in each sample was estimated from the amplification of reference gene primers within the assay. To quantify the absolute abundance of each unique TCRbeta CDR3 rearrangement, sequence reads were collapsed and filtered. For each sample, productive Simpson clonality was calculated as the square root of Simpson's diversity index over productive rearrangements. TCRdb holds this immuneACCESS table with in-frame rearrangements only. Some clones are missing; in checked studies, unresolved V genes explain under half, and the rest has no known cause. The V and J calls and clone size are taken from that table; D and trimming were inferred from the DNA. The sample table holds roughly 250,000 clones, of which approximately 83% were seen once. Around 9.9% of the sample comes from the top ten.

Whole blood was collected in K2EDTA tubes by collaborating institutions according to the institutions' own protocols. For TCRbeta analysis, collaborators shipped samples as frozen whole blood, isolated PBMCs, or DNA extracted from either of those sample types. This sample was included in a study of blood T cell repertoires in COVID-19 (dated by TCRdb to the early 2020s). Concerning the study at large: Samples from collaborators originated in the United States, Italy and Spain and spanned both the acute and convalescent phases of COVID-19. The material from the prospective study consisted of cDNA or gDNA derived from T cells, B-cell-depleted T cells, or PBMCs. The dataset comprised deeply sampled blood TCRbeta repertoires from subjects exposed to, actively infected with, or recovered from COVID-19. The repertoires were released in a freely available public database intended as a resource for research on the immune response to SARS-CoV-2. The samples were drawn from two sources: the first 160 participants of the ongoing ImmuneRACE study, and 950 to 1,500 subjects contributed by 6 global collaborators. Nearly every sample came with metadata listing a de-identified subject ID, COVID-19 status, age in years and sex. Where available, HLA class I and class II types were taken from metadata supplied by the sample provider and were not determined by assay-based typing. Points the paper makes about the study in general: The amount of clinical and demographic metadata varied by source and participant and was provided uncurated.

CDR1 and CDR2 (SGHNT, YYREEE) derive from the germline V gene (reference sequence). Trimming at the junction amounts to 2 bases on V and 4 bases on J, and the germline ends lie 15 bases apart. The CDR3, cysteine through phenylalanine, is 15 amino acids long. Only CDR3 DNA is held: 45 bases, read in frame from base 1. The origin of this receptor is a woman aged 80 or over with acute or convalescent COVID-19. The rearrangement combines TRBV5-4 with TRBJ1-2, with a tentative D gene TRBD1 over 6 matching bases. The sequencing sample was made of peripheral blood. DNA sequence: TGTGCCAGCAGCTTTGACCGGGACACTGTCTATGGCTACACCTTC. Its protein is CASSFDRDTVYGYTF.